The clone carrying this T cell receptor (beta chain) was seen a few times. Donors showed nominal health when sampled, although they likely had unrecorded immune exposures. The PCR ran on 60 Vbeta and 13 Jbeta primers. Produced via immunoSEQ multiplex PCR; TCRdb's table is partial and in-frame only. This table holds fewer than 150,000 clones, 70% to 80% found once. This sample stems from a study of cytomegalovirus exposure and HLA in healthy donors. Trimming left V 6 bases short and J 8 bases short, with 13 bases between. The germline V gene encodes CDR1 MNHEY and CDR2 SMNVEV (reference sequence). The CDR3 is made up of 13 amino acids.

Sequenced: PBMCs. The sequence was obtained from a man aged 18-30 years in good health and CMV-seronegative. The chain is built from TRBV27 and TRBJ1-4, with D maybe TRBD1 (6 bases). In DNA form, the CDR3 reads TGTGCCAGCAGCCACAGGGTTGGAGAAAAACTGTTTTTT. This gives the protein CASSHRVGEKLFF.